This T cell receptor beta chain derives from a study of cytomegalovirus exposure and HLA in healthy donors. Regarding the study as a whole: Most of the CMV-associated TCR beta chains (in a later analysis) appeared to be HLA-restricted.

On this clone itself: Its matching antigen is unknown.

Vbeta (60) and Jbeta (13) primers were used in the PCR. Repertoires were generated with immunoSEQ multiplex PCR, while TCRdb's copy carries only in-frame clones and drops some. The sample has roughly 84,000 clones; the top ten hold 0.45% to 0.7%. The TCR comes from a man in his forties or fifties in good health and CMV-seronegative. Material: PBMCs.

The CDR3 DNA follows: TGCGCCAGCAGCCAGACTGACAGGGGGCTTGGGGGTGAGCAGTTCTTC. Protein: CASSQTDRGLGGEQFF. The chain recombines TRBV4-3 with TRBJ2-1; the match to TRBD1 covers 10 bases. Trimming cost V 3 bases and J 9 bases; bases outside gene matches: 11. The CDR3 has 16 residues. The germline V gene has CDR1 LGHNA and CDR2 YSLEER.